The entry below gives a single T cell receptor (beta chain) sequence along with its context. In the authors' workflow: The assay estimated nucleated cells by amplifying reference gene primers. Sequencing used immunoSEQ multiplex PCR; TCRdb keeps in-frame clones, though not all of them. The V and J calls and clone size were taken over from that table, and D and trimming were inferred from the DNA. The profile shows 240,000 or so clones, roughly 79% of them singletons. Enrolment of Seattle patients took place during active infection, and they were followed longitudinally. CDR3 length: 15 amino acids. Germline loops: CDR1 SGHRS, CDR2 YFSETQ. J was trimmed by 4 bases and V by 0 bases; bases with no gene match: 4. The sample belongs to a study of blood T cell repertoires in COVID-19. Study-level background: Sites in the United States, Italy and Spain provided acute and convalescent COVID-19 samples. Sample material is recorded as cDNA or gDNA derived from T cells, B-cell-depleted T cells, or PBMCs.

The sequenced material came from peripheral blood. This sequence was found in an elderly woman with COVID-19, enrolled during active disease. This chain uses TRBV5-1 with TRBJ1-5; 7 bases match TRBD1. The CDR3 coding sequence is TGCGCCAGCAGCTTGGAAGGACAGGCTAATCAGCCCCAGCATTTT. Translated, it gives CASSLEGQANQPQHF.